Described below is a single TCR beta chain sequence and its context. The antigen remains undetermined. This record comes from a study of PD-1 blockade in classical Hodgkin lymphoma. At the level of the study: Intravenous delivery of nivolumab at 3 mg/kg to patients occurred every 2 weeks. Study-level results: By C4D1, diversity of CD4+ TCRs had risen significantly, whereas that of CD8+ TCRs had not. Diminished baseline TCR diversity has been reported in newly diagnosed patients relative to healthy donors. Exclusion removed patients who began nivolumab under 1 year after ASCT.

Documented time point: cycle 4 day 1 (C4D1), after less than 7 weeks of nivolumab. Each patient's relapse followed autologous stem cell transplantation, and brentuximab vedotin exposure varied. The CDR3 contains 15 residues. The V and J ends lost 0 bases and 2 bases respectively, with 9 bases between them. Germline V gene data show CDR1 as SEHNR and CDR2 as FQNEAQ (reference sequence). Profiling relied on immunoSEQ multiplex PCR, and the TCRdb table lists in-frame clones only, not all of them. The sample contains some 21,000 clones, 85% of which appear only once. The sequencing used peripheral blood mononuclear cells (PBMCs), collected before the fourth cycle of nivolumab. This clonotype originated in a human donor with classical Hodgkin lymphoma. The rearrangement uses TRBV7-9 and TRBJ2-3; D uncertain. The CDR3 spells CASSLASWPTDTQYF. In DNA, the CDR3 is TGTGCCAGCAGCTTAGCCTCCTGGCCCACAGATACGCAGTATTTT. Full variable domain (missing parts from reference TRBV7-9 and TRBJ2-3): DTGVSQNPRHKITKRGQNVTFRCDPISEHNRLYWYRQTLGQGPEFLTYFQNEAQLEKSRLLSDRFSAERPKGSFSTLEIQRTEQGDSAMYLCASSLASWPTDTQYFGPGTRLTVL.